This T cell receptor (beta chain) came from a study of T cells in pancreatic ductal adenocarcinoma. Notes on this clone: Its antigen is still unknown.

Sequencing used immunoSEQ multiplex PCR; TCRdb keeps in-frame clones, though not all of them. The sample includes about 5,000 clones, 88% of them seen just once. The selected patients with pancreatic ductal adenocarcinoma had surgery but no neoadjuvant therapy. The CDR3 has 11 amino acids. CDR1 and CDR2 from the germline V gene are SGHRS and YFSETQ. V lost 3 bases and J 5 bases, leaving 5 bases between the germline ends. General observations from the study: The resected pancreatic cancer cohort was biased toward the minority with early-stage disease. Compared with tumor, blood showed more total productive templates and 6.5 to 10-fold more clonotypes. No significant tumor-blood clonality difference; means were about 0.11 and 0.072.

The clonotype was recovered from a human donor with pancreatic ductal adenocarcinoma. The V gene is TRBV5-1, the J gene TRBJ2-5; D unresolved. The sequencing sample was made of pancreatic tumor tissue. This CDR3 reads CASSYDETQYF. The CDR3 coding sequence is TGCGCCAGCAGCTATGACGAGACCCAGTACTTC. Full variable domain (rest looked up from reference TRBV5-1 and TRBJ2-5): KAGVTQTPRYLIKTRGQQVTLSCSPISGHRSVSWYQQTPGQGLQFLFEYFSETQRNKGNFPGRFSGRQFSNSRSEMNVSTLELGDSALYLCASSYDETQYFGPGTRLLVL.